Below are 21 T cell receptor beta chains sequenced from a single sample in a study of T-cell memory formation after mild COVID-19. TCRdb processed the 5' RACE reads anew with MiXCR; each CDR3 protein has one entry. The sample records 120,000 or so distinct CDR3 sequences, 16% being singletons. Sequenced: PBMCs or a T cell subset sorted from them (not recorded which). The receptors derive from an adult woman who had mild COVID-19 (a few samples of this study predate the infection). Cell type and time point are not known.

The rearrangement joins TRBV29-1 to TRBJ1-1, with TRBD1 matching 8 bases. J lost 0 bases, V lost 5 bases, and 5 bases had no gene match. The length of the CDR3 is 14 residues. The germline V gene encodes CDR1 SQVTM and CDR2 ANQGSEA. CDR3 sequence (DNA): TGCAGCGTTAAACCGGGACAGGTGAACACTGAAGCTTTCTTT. This gives the protein CSVKPGQVNTEAFF.

The CDR3 sequence: CASSLLTVKAEAFF. As DNA, the CDR3 is TGTGCCAGCAGCTTACTGACAGTGAAGGCTGAAGCTTTCTTT. The chain links TRBV7-9 to TRBJ1-1; perhaps TRBD1 as D (5 bases). From germline, CDR1 is SEHNR and CDR2 FQNEAQ (reference sequence). Deletions cut 2 bases from V and 6 bases from J, with 13 bases between. The CDR3 loop spans 14 amino acids.

This clonotype was seen only a few times. The CDR3, as DNA: TGTGCCAGCAGCTCTACAGGGTTCTCCTATAATTCACCCCTCCACTTT. Its protein is CASSSTGFSYNSPLHF. This sequence joins TRBV7-9 and TRBJ1-6; tentatively, D is TRBD1 (6 bases). The CDR3 contains 16 residues. The V end lost 4 bases, the J end lost 0 bases, and 10 bases lay between the germline ends. Per germline, CDR1 SEHNR and CDR2 FQNEAQ (reference sequence).

This chain joins TRBV3-1 and TRBJ1-2; no reliable D call. V gave up 4 bases and J gave up 4 bases, with 16 bases separating them. There are 15 residues in the CDR3. CDR1 LGHDT and CDR2 YNNKEL come from the germline V gene (reference sequence). The CDR3 coding sequence is TGTGCCAGCAGCCCGCTTGGGAGAGTGGGCTATGGCTACACCTTC. This codes for CASSPLGRVGYGYTF.

This clonotype was found a few times. The V call is TRBV24-1, the J call TRBJ2-2; no definite D call. The CDR3 loop spans 18 amino acids. Germline lookup yields CDR1 KGHDR and CDR2 SFDVKD. The V end lost 2 bases, the J end lost 1 base, and 16 bases lay between the germline ends. CDR3 region: CATSDSYYTLRNTGELFF. DNA for the CDR3: TGTGCCACCAGTGATTCCTACTACACCTTACGGAACACCGGGGAGCTGTTTTTT.

The CDR3 region is CASSFGAKNIQYF. DNA of the CDR3: TGTGCCAGCAGTTTCGGAGCCAAAAACATTCAGTACTTC. The J gene is TRBJ2-4, the V gene TRBV27; unclear D gene. The CDR3 spans 13 residues. The germline V gene has CDR1 MNHEY and CDR2 SMNVEV (reference sequence). V was trimmed by 3 bases and J by 0 bases, leaving 3 bases between them.

The V and J genes are TRBV30 and TRBJ2-7; tentatively, D is TRBD1 (5 bases). The CDR3 is made up of 13 amino acids. Germline CDR1 and CDR2: GTSNPN and SVGIG (reference sequence). V lost 4 bases to trimming and J lost 4 bases, with 14 bases between them. CDR3 DNA: TGTGCCTGGACCCCAGGGTTCGGGTACGAGCAGTACTTC. Translation: CAWTPGFGYEQYF.

This clonotype was counted only a few times. V and J are TRBV20-1 and TRBJ2-7, with 7 bases fitting TRBD2. The junction had 11 bases not matched to a gene; V was cut back by 6 bases and J by 6 bases. CDR1 is DFQATT, CDR2 SNEGSKA, per germline (reference sequence). This CDR3 spans 13 amino acids. The CDR3 DNA is TGCAGTGCCTGGACTAGAGGAGGACGCGAGCAGTACTTC. It yields the protein CSAWTRGGREQYF.

Only a few counts were recorded for this clonotype. The chain joins TRBV29-1 to TRBJ1-5, with unresolved D. V was trimmed by 5 bases and J by 3 bases, leaving 11 bases between them. The CDR3 consists of 13 residues. CDR1 and CDR2 from the germline V gene are SQVTM and ANQGSEA. This CDR3 is CSVRQGLNQPQHF. The CDR3 DNA is TGCAGCGTTAGACAAGGTCTCAATCAGCCCCAGCATTTT.

J is TRBJ1-3 and V is TRBV12-3 or TRBV12-4; no clear D. Between the trimmed V and J ends, which lost 6 bases and 4 bases, there was a span of 10 bases. The CDR3 runs 13 residues. The CDR3 DNA sequence: TGTGCCAGCAGCTTGATTAGGGGAAACACCATATATTTT. Protein: CASSLIRGNTIYF.

V gene TRBV6-2 or TRBV6-3 combines with J gene TRBJ2-3; 7 positions match TRBD2. Germline CDR1 and CDR2: MNHEY and SVGEGT. J lost 1 base, V lost 2 bases, and 6 bases had no gene match. This CDR3 region has 16 residues. The DNA for the CDR3 is TGTGCCAGCAGTTACCCCAATCTAGCGGGCACAGATACGCAGTATTTT. Translated: CASSYPNLAGTDTQYF.

This clonotype was detected only a few times. J is TRBJ1-2 and V is TRBV12-3 or TRBV12-4; D not resolved. The V gene lost 3 bases and the J gene lost 0 bases, with 14 bases spanning the gap. CDR3 length: 16 amino acids. The CDR3 nucleotides are TGTGCCAGCAGTTTTGAGGCGGCAGGCGCTAACTATGGCTACACCTTC. It specifies CASSFEAAGANYGYTF.

The chain links TRBV20-1 to TRBJ2-7; D is unclear. The V gene lost 3 bases and the J gene lost 0 bases, with 9 bases spanning the gap. Germline V gene sequence: CDR1 DFQATT, CDR2 SNEGSKA (reference sequence). The CDR3 covers 13 residues. DNA for the CDR3: TGCAGTGCTAGTATGGACCGCTCCTACGAGCAGTACTTC. Its translation: CSASMDRSYEQYF.

J is TRBJ2-5 and V is TRBV3-1; 12 bases are a match to TRBD2. V shed 1 base and J 5 bases; nucleotides not matched to a gene: 5. The CDR3 has 16 residues. Germline lookup yields CDR1 LGHDT and CDR2 YNNKEL (reference sequence). In DNA, the CDR3 is TGTGCCAGCAGCCAAGGTCTTCTAGCGGGAGGGGAGACCCAGTACTTC. This translates into CASSQGLLAGGETQYF.

Only a few counts were recorded for this clonotype. V usage is TRBV7-3 and J usage is TRBJ2-3, with 16 nucleotides matching TRBD2. CDR3 size: 18 residues. The germline CDR1 and CDR2 sequences are SGHTA and FQGTGA. J lost 2 bases, V lost 4 bases, and 6 bases had no gene match. CDR3 nucleotides: TGTGCCAGCAGCTCCCAGGGACTAGCGGGAGGGCCCACAGATACGCAGTATTTT. It encodes CASSSQGLAGGPTDTQYF.

J is TRBJ1-5 and V is TRBV20-1, with 8 positions matching TRBD1. The CDR3 sequence is 15 residues long. Germline CDR1 reads DFQATT; CDR2 reads SNEGSKA (reference sequence). V was clipped by 0 bases and J by 9 bases; unmatched bases: 10. This CDR3 is CSARDLGTGFGPQHF. The CDR3, as DNA: TGCAGTGCTAGAGATTTAGGGACAGGATTTGGGCCCCAGCATTTT.

The J gene is TRBJ2-2, the V gene TRBV6-5; D not resolved. The ends were cut back, 5 bases at V and 0 bases at J, with 13 bases in the middle. CDR3 size: 16 residues. Germline V gene lookup returns CDR1 MNHEY and CDR2 SVGAGI. CDR3 amino acids: CASSKSTTPNTGELFF. CDR3 DNA: TGTGCCAGCAGTAAATCAACTACTCCGAACACCGGGGAGCTGTTTTTT.

This clonotype appeared many times. This chain joins TRBV7-2 and TRBJ2-7; D not certain. The CDR3 totals 11 residues. The germline CDR1 and CDR2 sequences are SGHTA and FQGNSA. The V gene lost 8 bases and the J gene lost 3 bases, with 8 bases spanning the gap. This CDR3 reads CASARYYEQYF. The CDR3 bases are TGTGCCAGCGCCCGCTACTACGAGCAGTACTTC.

The chain uses TRBV4-1 and TRBJ1-1, with D unclear. Germline V lookup: CDR1 MGHRA, CDR2 YSYEKL. Trimming cost V 6 bases and J 1 base, with 6 bases left between them. This CDR3 is built from 12 residues. The CDR3 DNA is TGCGCCAGCAGGGGATGGAACACTGAAGCTTTCTTT. Encoded protein: CASRGWNTEAFF.

For the CDR3, the DNA is TGTGCCAGCAGCGGACGGCTAGCGGGGATGAACACCGGGGAGCTGTTTTTT. It specifies CASSGRLAGMNTGELFF. This sequence joins TRBV9 and TRBJ2-2; 9 positions agree with TRBD2. The CDR3 covers 17 residues. In germline, CDR1 is SGDLS, CDR2 YYNGEE. J gave up 1 base and V 3 bases, and 7 bases lay outside the gene matches.

This clonotype was counted a few times. The gene calls are TRBV7-2 and TRBJ2-7, with a possible D match to TRBD1 (5 bases). Trimming shortened V by 3 bases and J by 2 bases, and 11 bases separated the two germline ends. CDR1 SGHTA and CDR2 FQGNSA come from the germline V gene. The CDR3 has 14 residues. The CDR3 DNA sequence: TGTGCCAGCAGCTTGGGTAGGGGCCCCTACGAGCAGTACTTC. It yields the protein CASSLGRGPYEQYF.